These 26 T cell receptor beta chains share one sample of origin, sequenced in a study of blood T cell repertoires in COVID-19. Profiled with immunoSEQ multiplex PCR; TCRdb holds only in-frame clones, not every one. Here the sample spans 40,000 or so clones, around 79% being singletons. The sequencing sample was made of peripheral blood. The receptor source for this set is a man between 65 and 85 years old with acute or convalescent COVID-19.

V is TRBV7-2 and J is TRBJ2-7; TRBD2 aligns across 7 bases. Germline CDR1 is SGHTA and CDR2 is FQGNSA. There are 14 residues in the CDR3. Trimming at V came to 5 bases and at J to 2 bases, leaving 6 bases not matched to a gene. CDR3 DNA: TGTGCCAGCAGCCCTGACGGACTAGCCTACGAGCAGTACTTC. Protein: CASSPDGLAYEQYF. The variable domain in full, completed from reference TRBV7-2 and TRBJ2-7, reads GAGVSQSPSNKVTEKGKDVELRCDPISGHTALYWYRQSLGQGLEFLIYFQGNSAPDKSGLPSDRFSAERTGGSVSTLTIQRTQQEDSAVYLCASSPDGLAYEQYFGPGTRLTVT.

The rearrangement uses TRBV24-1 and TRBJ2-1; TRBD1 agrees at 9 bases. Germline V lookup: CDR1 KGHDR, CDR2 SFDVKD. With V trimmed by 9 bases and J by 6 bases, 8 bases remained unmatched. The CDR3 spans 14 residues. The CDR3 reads CATGGQGRINEQFF. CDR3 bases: TGTGCCACCGGAGGACAGGGGAGGATCAATGAGCAGTTCTTC.

The CDR3 is CASSTGVNTEAFF. The CDR3 nucleotides read TGTGCCAGCAGCACAGGGGTGAACACTGAAGCTTTCTTT. The chain recombines TRBV7-8 with TRBJ1-1; 7 nucleotides align to TRBD1. From germline, CDR1 is SGHVS and CDR2 FQNEAQ. With V trimmed by 5 bases and J by 0 bases, 0 bases remained unmatched. The CDR3 loop spans 13 amino acids.

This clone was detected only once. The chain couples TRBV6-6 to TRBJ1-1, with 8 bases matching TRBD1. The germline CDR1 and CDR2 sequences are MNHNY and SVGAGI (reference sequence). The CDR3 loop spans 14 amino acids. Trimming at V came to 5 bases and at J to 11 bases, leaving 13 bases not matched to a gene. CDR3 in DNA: TGTGCCAGCAGTACCACAGGGGGGGAATGGTTGGCTTTCTTT. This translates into CASSTTGGEWLAFF.

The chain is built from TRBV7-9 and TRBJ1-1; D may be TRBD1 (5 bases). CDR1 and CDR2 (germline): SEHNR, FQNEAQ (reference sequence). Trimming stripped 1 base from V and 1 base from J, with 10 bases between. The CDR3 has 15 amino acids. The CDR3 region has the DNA TGTGCCAGCAGCTTAGATTGGACACCGAACACTGAAGCTTTCTTT. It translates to CASSLDWTPNTEAFF.

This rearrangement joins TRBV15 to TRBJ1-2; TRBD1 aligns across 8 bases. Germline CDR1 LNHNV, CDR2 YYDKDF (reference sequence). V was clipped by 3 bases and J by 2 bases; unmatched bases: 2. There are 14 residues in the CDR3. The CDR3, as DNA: TGTGCCACCAGCAGTTCAGGGGGCAACTATGGCTACACCTTC. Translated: CATSSSGGNYGYTF.

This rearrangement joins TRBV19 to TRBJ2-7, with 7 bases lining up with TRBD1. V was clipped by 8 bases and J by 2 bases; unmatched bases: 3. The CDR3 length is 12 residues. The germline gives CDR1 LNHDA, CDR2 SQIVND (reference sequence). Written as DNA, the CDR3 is TGTGCCAGTGGGACAGCTACCTACGAGCAGTACTTC. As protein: CASGTATYEQYF.

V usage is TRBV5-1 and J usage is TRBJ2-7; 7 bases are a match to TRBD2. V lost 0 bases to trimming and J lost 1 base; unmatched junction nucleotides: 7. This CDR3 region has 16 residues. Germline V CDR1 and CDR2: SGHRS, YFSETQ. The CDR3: CASSLARDYDSYEQYF. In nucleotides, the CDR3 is TGCGCCAGCAGCTTGGCCCGGGACTACGATTCCTACGAGCAGTACTTC.

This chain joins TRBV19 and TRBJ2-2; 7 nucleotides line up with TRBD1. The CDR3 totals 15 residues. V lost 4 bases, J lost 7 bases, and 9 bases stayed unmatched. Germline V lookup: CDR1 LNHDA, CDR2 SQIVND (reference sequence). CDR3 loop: CASSRGRGSDGELFF. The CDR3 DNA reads TGTGCCAGTAGTAGAGGCAGGGGGTCAGACGGGGAGCTGTTTTTT. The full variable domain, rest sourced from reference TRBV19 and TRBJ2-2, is DGGITQSPKYLFRKEGQNVTLSCEQNLNHDAMYWYRQDPGQGLRLIYYSQIVNDFQKGDIAEGYSVSREKKESFPLTVTSAQKNPTAFYLCASSRGRGSDGELFFGEGSRLTVL.

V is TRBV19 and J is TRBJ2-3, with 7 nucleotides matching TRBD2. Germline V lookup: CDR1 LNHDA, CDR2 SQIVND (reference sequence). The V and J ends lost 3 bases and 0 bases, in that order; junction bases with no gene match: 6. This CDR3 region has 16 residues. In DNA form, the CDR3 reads TGTGCCAGTAGTATTAGGGAGGGAACTAGCACAGATACGCAGTATTTT. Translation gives CASSIREGTSTDTQYF.

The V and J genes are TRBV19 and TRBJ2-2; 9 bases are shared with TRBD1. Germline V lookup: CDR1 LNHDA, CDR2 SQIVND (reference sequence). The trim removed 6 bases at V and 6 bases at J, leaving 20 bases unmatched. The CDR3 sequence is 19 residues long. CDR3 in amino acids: CASRAPEGIQGARAGELFF. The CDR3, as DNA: TGTGCCAGTAGGGCCCCGGAGGGGATACAGGGGGCGCGGGCCGGGGAGCTGTTTTTT.

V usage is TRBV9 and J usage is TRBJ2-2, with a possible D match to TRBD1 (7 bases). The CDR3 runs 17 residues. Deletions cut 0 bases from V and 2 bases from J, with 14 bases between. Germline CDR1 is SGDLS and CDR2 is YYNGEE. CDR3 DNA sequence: TGTGCCAGCAGCGTAGATCGGGGGACAGTAAACACCGGGGAGCTGTTTTTT. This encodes CASSVDRGTVNTGELFF.

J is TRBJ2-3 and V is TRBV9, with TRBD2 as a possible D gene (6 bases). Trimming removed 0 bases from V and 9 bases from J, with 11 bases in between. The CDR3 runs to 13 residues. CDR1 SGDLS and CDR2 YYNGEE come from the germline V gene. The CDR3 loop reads CASSVGGAGTQYF. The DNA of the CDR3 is TGTGCCAGCAGCGTAGGTGGTGCGGGGACGCAGTATTTT.

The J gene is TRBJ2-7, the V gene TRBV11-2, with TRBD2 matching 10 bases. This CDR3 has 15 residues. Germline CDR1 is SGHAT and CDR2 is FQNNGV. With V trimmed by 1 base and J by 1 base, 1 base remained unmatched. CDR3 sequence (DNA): TGTGCCAGCAGCTTAGGTAGCGGGAGGTCCTACGAGCAGTACTTC. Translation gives CASSLGSGRSYEQYF.

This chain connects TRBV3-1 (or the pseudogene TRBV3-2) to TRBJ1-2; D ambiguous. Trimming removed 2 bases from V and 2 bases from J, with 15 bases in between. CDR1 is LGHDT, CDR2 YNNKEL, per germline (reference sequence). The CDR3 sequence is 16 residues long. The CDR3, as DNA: TGTGCCAGCAGCCAAACAGACCAAAACCTGAACTATGGCTACACCTTC. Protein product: CASSQTDQNLNYGYTF.

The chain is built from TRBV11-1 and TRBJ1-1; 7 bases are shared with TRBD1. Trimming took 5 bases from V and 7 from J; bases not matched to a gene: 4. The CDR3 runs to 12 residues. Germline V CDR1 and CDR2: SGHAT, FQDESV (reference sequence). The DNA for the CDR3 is TGTGCCAGCAGCCGCTACAGGGGTGAAGCTTTCTTT. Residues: CASSRYRGEAFF.

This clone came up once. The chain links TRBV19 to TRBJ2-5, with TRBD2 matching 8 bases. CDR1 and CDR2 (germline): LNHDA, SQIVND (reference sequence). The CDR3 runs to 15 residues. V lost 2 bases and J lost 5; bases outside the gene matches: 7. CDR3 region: CASSIRAGVYETQYF. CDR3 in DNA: TGTGCCAGTAGTATAAGAGCGGGAGTCTATGAGACCCAGTACTTC.

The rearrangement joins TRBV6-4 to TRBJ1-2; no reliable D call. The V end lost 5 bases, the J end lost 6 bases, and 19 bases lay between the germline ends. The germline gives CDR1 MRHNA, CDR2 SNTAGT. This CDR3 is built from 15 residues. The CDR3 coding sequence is TGTGCCAGCAGTTCCGATCATGGGAGGACGGATGGCTACACCTTC. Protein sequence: CASSSDHGRTDGYTF.

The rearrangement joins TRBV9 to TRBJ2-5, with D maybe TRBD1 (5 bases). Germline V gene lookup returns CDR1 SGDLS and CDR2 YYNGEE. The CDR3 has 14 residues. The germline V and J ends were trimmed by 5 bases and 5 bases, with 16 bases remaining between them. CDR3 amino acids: CASSPGKVKETQYF. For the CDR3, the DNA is TGTGCCAGCAGTCCAGGGAAGGTCAAGGAGACCCAGTACTTC.

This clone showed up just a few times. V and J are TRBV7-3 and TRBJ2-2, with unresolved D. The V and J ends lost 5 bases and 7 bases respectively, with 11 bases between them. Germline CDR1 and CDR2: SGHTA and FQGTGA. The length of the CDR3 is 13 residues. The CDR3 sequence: CASSPQFGGELFF. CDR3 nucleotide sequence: TGTGCCAGCAGCCCCCAATTCGGCGGGGAGCTGTTTTTT.

This CDR3 reads CASSEQGMANEKLFF. The CDR3 bases are TGTGCCAGCAGTGAGCAGGGTATGGCTAATGAAAAACTGTTTTTT. V usage is TRBV2 and J usage is TRBJ1-4; TRBD1 might be the D (5 bases). The V gene lost 3 bases and the J gene lost 3 bases, with 11 bases spanning the gap. The CDR3 covers 15 residues. Germline CDR1 is SNHLY and CDR2 is FYNNEI. Using reference TRBV2 and TRBJ1-4 for the parts outside the CDR3, the full variable domain is EPEVTQTPSHQVTQMGQEVILRCVPISNHLYFYWYRQILGQKVEFLVSFYNNEISEKSEIFDDQFSVERPDGSNFTLKIRSTKLEDSAMYFCASSEQGMANEKLFFGSGTQLSVL.

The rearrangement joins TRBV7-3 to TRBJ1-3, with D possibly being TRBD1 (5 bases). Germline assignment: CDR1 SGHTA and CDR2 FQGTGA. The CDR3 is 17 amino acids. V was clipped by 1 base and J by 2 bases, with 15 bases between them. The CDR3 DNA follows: TGTGCCAGCAGCTTAAACCCCCCGGGGGGGACTGGAAACACCATATATTTT. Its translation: CASSLNPPGGTGNTIYF.

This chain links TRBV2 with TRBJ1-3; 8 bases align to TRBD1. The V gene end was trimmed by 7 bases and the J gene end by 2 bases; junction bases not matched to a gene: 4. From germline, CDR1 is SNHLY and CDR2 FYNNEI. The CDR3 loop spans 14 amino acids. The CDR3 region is CASMIQGAGNTIYF. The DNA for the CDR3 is TGTGCCAGCATGATACAGGGGGCTGGAAACACCATATATTTT.

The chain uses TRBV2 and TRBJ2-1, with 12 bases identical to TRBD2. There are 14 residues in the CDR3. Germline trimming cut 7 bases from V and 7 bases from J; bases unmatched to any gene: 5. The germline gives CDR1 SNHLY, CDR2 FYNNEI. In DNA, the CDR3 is TGTGCCAGCACCCAGACTAGCGGGAGTAATGAGCAGTTCTTC. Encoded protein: CASTQTSGSNEQFF.

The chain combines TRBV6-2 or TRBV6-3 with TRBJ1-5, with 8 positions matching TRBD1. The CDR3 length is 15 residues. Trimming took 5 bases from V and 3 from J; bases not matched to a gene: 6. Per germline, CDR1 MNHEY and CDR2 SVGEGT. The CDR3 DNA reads TGTGCCAGCAGTCAAAGGACAGGGTTCAATCAGCCCCAGCATTTT. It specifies CASSQRTGFNQPQHF.

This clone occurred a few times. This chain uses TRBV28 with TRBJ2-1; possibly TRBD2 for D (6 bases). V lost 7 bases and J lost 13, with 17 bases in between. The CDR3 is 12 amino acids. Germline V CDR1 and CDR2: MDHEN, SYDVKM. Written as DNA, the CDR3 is TGTGCCAGCACCCCTTTGGGGGGAACCCAGTTCTTC. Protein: CASTPLGGTQFF.